This T cell receptor (beta chain) is drawn from a study of early T cells in non-severe SARS-CoV-2 infection. This clonotype was seen a few times. The TCR library protocol attached unique molecular identifiers to the individual cDNA molecules. TCRdb itself ran the 5' RACE reads through MiXCR, one entry per CDR3 protein. The table lists tens of thousands of distinct CDR3 sequences, 12% of them singletons, with approximately 2.5% in the top ten. CDR3 length equals 15 residues. Trimming removed 4 bases from V and 1 base from J, with 12 bases in between. CDR1 and CDR2 from the germline V gene are SGHKS and YYEKEE (reference sequence).

The receptor comes from an adult who was a healthcare worker with PCR-confirmed SARS-CoV-2 infection or an uninfected control (not recorded which). The chain is built from TRBV5-5 and TRBJ2-1; a possible D gene is TRBD1 (6 bases). Source: whole blood, taken at baseline. This chain's CDR3 is CASSPRQVSYNEQFF. The DNA of the CDR3 is TGTGCCAGCAGCCCGCGACAGGTTTCCTACAATGAGCAGTTCTTC.